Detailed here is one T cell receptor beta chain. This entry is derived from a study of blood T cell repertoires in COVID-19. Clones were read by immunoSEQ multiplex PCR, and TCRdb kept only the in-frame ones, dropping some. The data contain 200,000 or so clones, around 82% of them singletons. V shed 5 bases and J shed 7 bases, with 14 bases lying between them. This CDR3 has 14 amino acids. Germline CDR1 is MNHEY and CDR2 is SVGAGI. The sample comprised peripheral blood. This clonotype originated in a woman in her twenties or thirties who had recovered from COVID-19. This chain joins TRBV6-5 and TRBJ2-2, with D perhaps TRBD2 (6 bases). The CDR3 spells CASSLGLLGGELFF. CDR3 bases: TGTGCCAGCAGTCTGGGACTTCTTGGCGGGGAGCTGTTTTTT.